This is a list of T cell receptor beta chains from one sample in a study of CD8+ T cells in alopecia areata. The protocol was immunoSEQ multiplex PCR, while the TCRdb copy is restricted to in-frame clones and leaves out a portion. Of approximately 210,000 clones in the sample, around 65% were seen once. The sequences come from CD4+ T cells sorted from blood, collected at week 4, from a patient treated with tofacitinib. These receptors were taken from a human donor with alopecia areata. The CDR3 runs from the conserved cysteine through the conserved F or W.

>TRBJ1-1|13|TRBV28
CASRRQGRTEAFF
>TRBJ2-7|13|TRBV7-9
CASSSAGGLEQYF
>TRBJ1-2|13|TRBV4-1
CASSPWIGDGYTF
>TRBJ2-3|13|TRBV15
CATSSLKMDTQYF
>TRBJ2-3|15|TRBV6-6
CASSRTSGLSDTQYF
>TRBJ2-7|12|TRBV30
CAWSVPPGEQYF
>TRBJ1-2|11|TRBV29-1
CSVLGSYGYTF
>TRBJ1-5|15|TRBV30
CAWSVTGKSYQPQHF
>TRBJ2-5|13|TRBV29-1
CSVDSSGSETQYF
>TRBJ2-3|13|TRBV29-1
CSVARGRGDTQYF
>TRBJ1-3|15|TRBV5-4
CASSLGQNSGNTIYF
>TRBJ2-2|13|TRBV2
CASNQAGAGELFF
>TRBJ1-2|14|TRBV4-1
CASSQDTSNYGYTF
>TRBJ1-1|14|TRBV6-6
CASSYRQVNTEAFF
>TRBJ1-5|13|TRBV6-5
CASSYQVTQPQHF
>TRBJ2-5|13|TRBV29-1
CSGTLGGEETQYF
>TRBJ2-3|15|TRBV7-9
CASRLGAAYTDTQYF
>TRBJ2-2|15|TRBV5-6
CASTAGGEVTGELFF
>TRBJ2-5|16|TRBV5-1
CASSLAMSGAQETQYF
>TRBJ2-2|10|TRBV6-6
CASNTGELFF
>TRBJ1-5|14|TRBV30
CAWSVQGRGQPQHF
>TRBJ2-5|14|TRBV27
CASSWSFLQETQYF
>TRBJ2-1|14|TRBV29-1
CSARPAGVLNEQFF
>TRBJ2-5|12|TRBV5-6
CASTLRGETQYF
>TRBJ1-4|15|TRBV18
CASSSMTGEAEKLFF
>TRBJ1-2|13|TRBV7-2
CASSVTGGYGYTF
>TRBJ1-1|15|TRBV6-5
CATERGDRESTEAFF
>TRBJ2-1|13|TRBV5-1
CASSLGDRSEQFF
>TRBJ1-1|13|TRBV11-2
CASSLRGNTEAFF
>TRBJ2-6|16|TRBV9
CASSVGLSSGANVLTF
>TRBJ2-1|15|TRBV18
CASSPAPQVRNEQFF
>TRBJ2-5|15|TRBV18
CASSPQTGSQETQYF
>TRBJ1-1|13|TRBV9
CASSVDSNTEAFF
>TRBJ2-5|11|TRBV2
CASSEWAAQYF
>TRBJ2-5|15|TRBV5-1
CASSLSSGGQETQYF
>TRBJ2-1|12|TRBV4-1
CASSLGGNEQFF
>TRBJ2-5|12|TRBV27
CASRGAPGAQYF
>TRBJ1-2|16|TRBV7-9
CASSSRRTAEHYGYTF
>TRBJ2-5|13|TRBV27
CASSVGTRGTQYF